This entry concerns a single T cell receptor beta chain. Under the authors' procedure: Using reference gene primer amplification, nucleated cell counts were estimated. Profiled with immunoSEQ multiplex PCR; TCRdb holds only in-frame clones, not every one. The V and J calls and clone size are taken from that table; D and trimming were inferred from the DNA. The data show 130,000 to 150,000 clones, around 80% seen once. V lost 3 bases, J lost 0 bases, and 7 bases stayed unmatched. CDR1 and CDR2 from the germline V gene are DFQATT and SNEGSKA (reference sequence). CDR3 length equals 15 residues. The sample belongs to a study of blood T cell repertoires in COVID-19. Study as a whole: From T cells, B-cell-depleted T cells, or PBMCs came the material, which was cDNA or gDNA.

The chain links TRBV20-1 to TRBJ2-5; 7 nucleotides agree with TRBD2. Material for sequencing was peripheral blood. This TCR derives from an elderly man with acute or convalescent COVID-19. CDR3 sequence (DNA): TGCAGTGCTAGTGGGGCGGGGGTGTACCAAGAGACCCAGTACTTC. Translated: CSASGAGVYQETQYF.